Below are 30 T cell receptor beta chains sequenced from a single sample in a study of human T cells and chemical hapten exposure. The time point: patch test 2, 6 weeks after DPC sensitization. Treatment described: therapeutic diphenylcyclopropenone sensitization with weekly scalp DPC. TCRdb passed the RACE reads through MiXCR, listing each CDR3 protein once. The sample consists of 84,000 or so distinct CDR3 sequences, about 10% of them appearing once. The specimen was whole blood, collected in connection with sensitization to the hapten diphenylcyclopropenone (DPC). The source is a woman between 25 and 40 years old with alopecia areata. Some clones in this sample may be carry-over from other donors' samples.

A few counts support this clonotype. The V call is TRBV20-1, the J call TRBJ1-5; D is uncertain. This CDR3 spans 14 amino acids. In germline, CDR1 is DFQATT, CDR2 SNEGSKA (reference sequence). V was shortened by 6 bases and J by 3 bases, with 15 bases between the two germline ends. The CDR3 is CSAGSGSLNQPQHF. CDR3 bases: TGCAGTGCCGGTTCGGGAAGCCTCAATCAGCCCCAGCATTTT.

This clonotype was recorded at least ten times. The chain joins TRBV5-5 to TRBJ2-7, with 13 bases identical to TRBD2. V trimming: 0 bases; J trimming: 1 base; junction bases outside the gene matches: 1. CDR1 and CDR2 (germline): SGHKS, YYEKEE (reference sequence). CDR3 size: 16 residues. CDR3 loop: CASSLAGLAGSYEQYF. The CDR3 DNA follows: TGTGCCAGCAGCTTGGCGGGACTAGCGGGGTCCTACGAGCAGTACTTC.

This clonotype appeared a few times. The genes are TRBV9 and TRBJ2-7, with a weak D call TRBD1 (5 bases). Between the trimmed V and J ends, which lost 2 bases and 3 bases, there was a span of 12 bases. Germline CDR1 is SGDLS and CDR2 is YYNGEE. The CDR3 spans 14 residues. This CDR3 is CASSVRGNSYEQYF. The CDR3 DNA reads as TGTGCCAGCAGCGTTAGGGGCAACAGCTACGAGCAGTACTTC. Full variable domain (rest looked up from reference TRBV9 and TRBJ2-7): DSGVTQTPKHLITATGQRVTLRCSPRSGDLSVYWYQQSLDQGLQFLIQYYNGEERAKGNILERFSAQQFPDLHSELNLSSLELGDSALYFCASSVRGNSYEQYFGPGTRLTVT.

This clonotype was observed many times. The rearrangement links TRBV7-2 to TRBJ2-7; 10 bases line up with TRBD1. V dropped 5 bases and J dropped 5; count of bases not matched to a gene: 6. Per germline, CDR1 SGHTA and CDR2 FQGNSA. The CDR3 length is 14 residues. Here the CDR3 reads CASSERQGADEQYF. In nucleotides, the CDR3 is TGTGCCAGCAGCGAGAGACAGGGGGCGGACGAGCAGTACTTC.

This clonotype was counted a few times. The chain employs TRBV5-5 and TRBJ1-1; D gene uncertain. CDR1 is SGHKS, CDR2 YYEKEE, per germline (reference sequence). Trimming left V 0 bases short and J 10 bases short, with 19 bases between. This CDR3 comprises 15 residues. The CDR3 nucleotides read TGTGCCAGCAGCTTGGCCCCCCACCACATGACGGGAGCTTTCTTT. Residues: CASSLAPHHMTGAFF.

This clonotype has only a few counts. A read error may produce the germline difference seen at one junction end. The CDR3 loop reads CASSLNRLAGNSGELFF. The DNA of the CDR3 is TGTGCCAGCAGTCTAAACCGACTAGCGGGGAACTCCGGGGAGCTGTTTTTT. The chain links TRBV7-3 to TRBJ2-2, with 11 bases identical to TRBD2. The CDR3 has 17 residues. Germline loops: CDR1 SGHTA, CDR2 FQGTGA.

This clonotype has ten or more counts. V usage is TRBV24-1 and J usage is TRBJ1-2, with TRBD1 identical over 8 bases. Germline CDR1 reads KGHDR; CDR2 reads SFDVKD. V dropped 3 bases and J dropped 4; count of bases not matched to a gene: 15. This CDR3 comprises 18 residues. The CDR3 loop reads CATSDPATAGTGLYGYTF. CDR3 sequence (DNA): TGTGCCACCAGTGATCCAGCCACCGCCGGGACAGGACTCTATGGCTACACCTTC.

This clonotype was seen a handful of times. This chain links TRBV2 with TRBJ2-1; D uncertain. Germline loops: CDR1 SNHLY, CDR2 FYNNEI. Trimming took off 2 bases at V and 12 bases at J, with 8 bases between the two ends. This CDR3 region has 11 residues. The CDR3 DNA sequence: TGTGCCAGCAGTGAAACCCTCGGGCAGTTCTTC. Translated, it gives CASSETLGQFF.

Ten or more counts support this clonotype. The rearrangement uses TRBV12-3 or TRBV12-4 and TRBJ2-2; TRBD2 aligns across 14 bases. Germline trimming cut 6 bases from V and 7 bases from J; bases unmatched to any gene: 4. The CDR3 runs to 15 residues. This chain's CDR3 is CASRTSGRADGELFF. Here the CDR3 DNA reads TGTGCCAGCAGGACTAGCGGGAGGGCCGACGGGGAGCTGTTTTTT.

This clonotype was counted between two and nine times. This chain links TRBV5-1 with TRBJ2-7, with TRBD1 matching over 7 bases. The CDR3 covers 16 residues. From germline, CDR1 is SGHRS and CDR2 YFSETQ. With V trimmed by 4 bases and J by 4 bases, 14 bases remained unmatched. CDR3 nucleotide sequence: TGCGCCAGCAGCCCCCGGGACAGCCTCATGTCGTACGAGCAGTACTTC. Encoded protein: CASSPRDSLMSYEQYF.

This clonotype came up a few times. The V call is TRBV2, the J call TRBJ2-3; D is unresolved. Looked up from germline, CDR1 is SNHLY and CDR2 is FYNNEI. This CDR3 spans 11 amino acids. V lost 4 bases, J lost 6 bases, and 5 bases lay in between. CDR3 sequence reads: CASSGRDTQYF. The CDR3 DNA reads as TGTGCCAGCAGTGGCAGGGATACGCAGTATTTT.

The chain links TRBV4-2 to TRBJ2-1; TRBD2 matches 12 bases. Germline values: CDR1 LGHNA, CDR2 YNFKEQ. The CDR3 has 16 residues. The V gene end was trimmed by 3 bases and the J gene end by 8 bases; junction bases not matched to a gene: 8. The CDR3 nucleotides are TGTGCCAGCAGCCAGCCCCCTAGCGGGAGGGGCCATGAGCAGTTCTTC. This codes for CASSQPPSGRGHEQFF.

This clonotype was counted many times. This chain connects TRBV7-2 to TRBJ1-5, with D unclear. Germline lookup yields CDR1 SGHTA and CDR2 FQGNSA. There are 12 residues in the CDR3. V shed 3 bases and J shed 7 bases, with 7 bases lying between them. DNA of the CDR3: TGTGCCAGCAGCTTGGGAAAACAGCCCCAGCATTTT. This translates into CASSLGKQPQHF.

This clonotype was counted at least ten times. This chain connects TRBV24-1 to TRBJ2-3; perhaps TRBD2 as D (6 bases). The CDR3 length is 14 residues. Germline-derived CDR1 and CDR2 are KGHDR and SFDVKD. Trimming pared 6 bases from V and 4 bases from J, leaving 13 bases between. The chain's CDR3 is CATSRGGTADTQYF. DNA for the CDR3: TGTGCCACCAGTCGCGGCGGGACGGCAGATACGCAGTATTTT.

The chain couples TRBV4-2 to TRBJ2-1, with 10 bases matching TRBD2. This CDR3 spans 15 amino acids. V lost 6 bases and J lost 7; bases outside the gene matches: 9. The germline V gene has CDR1 LGHNA and CDR2 YNFKEQ. Here the CDR3 DNA reads TGTGCCAGCAGACTTACCGGGACTAGCGAAAATGAGCAGTTCTTC. Its protein is CASRLTGTSENEQFF.

This clonotype has ten or more counts. The chain combines TRBV5-1 with TRBJ2-5, with 11 bases fitting TRBD2. There are 17 residues in the CDR3. Germline-derived CDR1 and CDR2 are SGHRS and YFSETQ. V was clipped by 0 bases and J by 5 bases; unmatched bases: 9. CDR3 residues: CASSLGATSGSDETQYF. In DNA, the CDR3 is TGCGCCAGCAGCTTGGGTGCCACTAGCGGGAGCGATGAGACCCAGTACTTC.

This clonotype was detected ten times or more. The chain uses TRBV7-6 and TRBJ1-6; D unresolved. The CDR3 runs to 13 residues. Germline lookup yields CDR1 SGHVS and CDR2 FNYEAQ. Trimming removed 3 bases from V and 7 bases from J, with 7 bases in between. In DNA form, the CDR3 reads TGTGCCAGCAGCTTGGAGTTAAATTCACCCCTCCACTTT. This codes for CASSLELNSPLHF.

V gene TRBV7-9 combines with J gene TRBJ2-1, with D perhaps matching TRBD1 (6 bases). The CDR3 length is 14 residues. CDR1 is SEHNR and CDR2 is FQNEAQ in the germline V gene (reference sequence). V was shortened by 1 base and J by 6 bases, with 10 bases between the two germline ends. The CDR3 region is CASSLDRASNEQFF. Here the CDR3 DNA reads TGTGCCAGCAGCTTAGACAGGGCATCCAATGAGCAGTTCTTC.

This clonotype occurred many times. V and J are TRBV12-3 or TRBV12-4 and TRBJ1-2, with 7 bases aligning to TRBD1. J was trimmed by 2 bases and V by 5 bases; bases with no gene match: 2. This CDR3 is built from 13 residues. CDR3 DNA sequence: TGTGCCAGCAGTCCACAGGGGAACTATGGCTACACCTTC. It encodes CASSPQGNYGYTF.

This clonotype was observed many times. The CDR3 loop reads CSVGTGADQPQHF. DNA of the CDR3: TGCAGCGTTGGTACGGGGGCGGACCAGCCCCAGCATTTT. The J gene is TRBJ1-5, the V gene TRBV29-1; D might be TRBD1 (6 bases). This CDR3 spans 13 amino acids. The V end was cut by 4 bases, the J end by 7 bases, with 14 bases between. Germline V CDR1 and CDR2: SQVTM, ANQGSEA.

This clonotype was detected ten times or more. The chain employs TRBV12-3 or TRBV12-4 and TRBJ2-5, with 10 bases identical to TRBD1. The CDR3 sequence is 14 residues long. The ends lost 5 bases at V and 6 bases at J; junction bases unmatched: 6. The CDR3 DNA reads as TGTGCCAGCAGTCTAGACAGGGGGCGAAAGACCCAGTACTTC. Its protein product is CASSLDRGRKTQYF.

In this sample, this clonotype turned up a few times. CDR3 in DNA: TGCAGCGTTCCAAAACCTAGCGGGAGGGAAAATACGCAGTATTTT. Protein: CSVPKPSGRENTQYF. This chain connects TRBV29-1 to TRBJ2-3, with 12 bases lining up with TRBD2. Germline V CDR1 and CDR2: SQVTM, ANQGSEA. After removal of 5 bases from V and 7 bases from J, the junction contained 10 bases not matched to a gene. The CDR3 is made up of 15 amino acids.

This clonotype appeared many times. J is TRBJ2-3 and V is TRBV7-9, with 7 bases fitting TRBD1. The germline V gene has CDR1 SEHNR and CDR2 FQNEAQ (reference sequence). Germline trimming cut 5 bases from V and 5 bases from J; bases unmatched to any gene: 7. This CDR3 is 14 amino acids long. This chain's CDR3 is CASSPFDRVDTQYF. CDR3 bases: TGTGCCAGCAGCCCCTTCGACAGGGTAGATACGCAGTATTTT.

This clonotype appeared many times. In nucleotides, the CDR3 is TGTGCCAGCAGCTCGGACAGTCGGGGGCTTTACGAGCAGTACTTC. Protein product: CASSSDSRGLYEQYF. The rearrangement uses TRBV7-9 and TRBJ2-7; either TRBD1 or TRBD2 may supply D (6 bases each). The V gene's germline CDR1 is SEHNR and CDR2 FQNEAQ (reference sequence). V was shortened by 4 bases and J by 4 bases, with 17 bases between the two germline ends. The CDR3 length is 15 residues. The full variable domain, with the rest looked up from reference TRBV7-9 and TRBJ2-7, is DTGVSQNPRHKITKRGQNVTFRCDPISEHNRLYWYRQTLGQGPEFLTYFQNEAQLEKSRLLSDRFSAERPKGSFSTLEIQRTEQGDSAMYLCASSSDSRGLYEQYFGPGTRLTVT.

In this sample, this clonotype turned up many times. The rearrangement joins TRBV4-3 to TRBJ1-5, with D maybe TRBD1 (5 bases). V lost 0 bases, J lost 3 bases, and 9 bases lay in between. The CDR3 contains 15 residues. Germline CDR1 LGHNA, CDR2 YSLEER. The CDR3 bases are TGCGCCAGCAGCCAAGAGTACAGGTTCAATCAGCCCCAGCATTTT. Its protein is CASSQEYRFNQPQHF.

This clonotype was recorded a few times. This chain links TRBV6-2 or TRBV6-3 with TRBJ1-5, with D hard to call. The CDR3 runs 17 residues. Germline V gene data show CDR1 as MNHEY and CDR2 as SVGEGT. V dropped 5 bases and J dropped 2 bases, with 19 bases sitting between them. The CDR3 loop reads CASSPHPPGFGNQPQHF. Here the CDR3 DNA reads TGTGCCAGCAGTCCCCACCCCCCAGGTTTTGGCAATCAGCCCCAGCATTTT.

This clonotype was counted many times. CDR3 residues: CASSPSPGSPIGHSPLHF. The CDR3 nucleotides read TGTGCCAGCAGTCCTTCCCCCGGGTCCCCGATAGGGCATTCACCCCTCCACTTT. The J gene is TRBJ1-6, the V gene TRBV3-1; D remains unclear. Looked up from germline, CDR1 is LGHDT and CDR2 is YNNKEL (reference sequence). The CDR3 length is 18 residues. V was shortened by 6 bases and J by 8 bases, with 26 bases between the two germline ends.

The gene calls are TRBV4-3 and TRBJ2-3; D is unresolved. The V end was cut by 1 base, the J end by 0 bases, with 8 bases between. Per the germline V gene, CDR1 is LGHNA and CDR2 is YSLEER. There are 15 residues in the CDR3. CDR3 bases: TGCGCCAGCAGCCAAGTGGTAGCTAGCACAGATACGCAGTATTTT. Protein sequence: CASSQVVASTDTQYF.

This clonotype was observed at least ten times. The chain uses TRBV4-3 and TRBJ2-1; D call uncertain. Trimming took 0 bases from V and 6 from J, leaving 12 bases between them. Germline lookup yields CDR1 LGHNA and CDR2 YSLEER. CDR3 length: 15 amino acids. CDR3 region: CASSQDRSQSNEQFF. In DNA form, the CDR3 reads TGCGCCAGCAGCCAAGATCGTTCTCAGTCCAATGAGCAGTTCTTC.

This chain joins TRBV5-4 and TRBJ2-3; perhaps TRBD2 as D (5 bases). The CDR3 is 14 amino acids. The germline gives CDR1 SGHNT, CDR2 YYREEE (reference sequence). Trimming took off 0 bases at V and 5 bases at J, with 10 bases between the two ends. CDR3 bases: TGTGCCAGCAGCTTGGCCAGCGGAGGAGATACGCAGTATTTT. It is translated as CASSLASGGDTQYF. The full variable domain, in which reference TRBV5-4 and TRBJ2-3 provide the parts outside the CDR3, is ETGVTQSPTHLIKTRGQQVTLRCSSQSGHNTVSWYQQALGQGPQFIFQYYREEENGRGNFPPRFSGLQFPNYSSELNVNALELDDSALYLCASSLASGGDTQYFGPGTRLTVL.